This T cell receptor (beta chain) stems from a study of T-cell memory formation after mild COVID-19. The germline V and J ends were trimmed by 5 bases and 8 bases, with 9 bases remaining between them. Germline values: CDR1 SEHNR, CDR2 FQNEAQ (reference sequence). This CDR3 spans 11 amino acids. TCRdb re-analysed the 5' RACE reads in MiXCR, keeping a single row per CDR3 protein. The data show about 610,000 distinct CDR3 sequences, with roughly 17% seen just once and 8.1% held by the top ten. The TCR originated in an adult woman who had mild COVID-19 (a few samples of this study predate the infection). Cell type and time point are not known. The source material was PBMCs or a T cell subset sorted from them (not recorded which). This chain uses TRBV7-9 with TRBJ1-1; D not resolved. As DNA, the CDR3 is TGTGCCAGCAGCGCGGCCTTAGAAGCTTTCTTT. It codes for CASSAALEAFF.